Given below is one TCR beta chain in context. This sample stems from a study of Ad26.COV2.S vaccination and SARS-CoV-2 variants. Across the whole study: Within the COV1001 Ad26.COV2.S trial arm, the donor was enrolled. Administration of Ad26.COV2.S was intramuscular, either once or twice 56 days apart.

The CDR3 extends over 17 amino acids. The germline V gene has CDR1 SGDLS and CDR2 YYNGEE. V dropped 3 bases and J dropped 0 bases, with 18 bases sitting between them. Treatment defined: 15 to 20 received Ad26.COV2.S at low or high dose, single or two shots; roughly 5 received placebo; per-sample allocation not given. The investigators took samples on day 63 after the first vaccine or placebo injection. A Boston donor was an adult aged 18-55 years. An Ad26 vector expressing Wuhan-strain SARS-CoV-2 spike served as the vaccine. Generated by immunoSEQ multiplex PCR, the TCRdb table keeps only in-frame clones and is missing some. Seen here are some 350,000 clones, 70% to 90% observed once, and the top ten hold 3.3%.

The source was peripheral blood, collected in a trial of Ad26.COV2.S vaccine versus placebo. The clonotype was recovered from a person aged 18 to 65 who received the Ad26.COV2.S COVID-19 vaccine or a placebo. The V gene is TRBV9, the J gene TRBJ1-1; the D is unclear. CDR3 in amino acids: CASSDRPDNGLNTEAFF. The CDR3 DNA sequence: TGTGCCAGCAGCGACCGCCCCGACAACGGGTTGAACACTGAAGCTTTCTTT.